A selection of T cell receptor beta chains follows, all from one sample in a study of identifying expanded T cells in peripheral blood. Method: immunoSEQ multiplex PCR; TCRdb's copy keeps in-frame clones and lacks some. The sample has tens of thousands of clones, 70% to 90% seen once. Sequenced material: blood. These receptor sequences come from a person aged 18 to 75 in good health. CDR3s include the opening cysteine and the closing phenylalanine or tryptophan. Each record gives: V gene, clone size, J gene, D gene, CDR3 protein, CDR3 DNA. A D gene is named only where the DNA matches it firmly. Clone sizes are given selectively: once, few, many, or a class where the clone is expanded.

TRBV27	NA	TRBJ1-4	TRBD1	CASSEGAQLFF	TGTGCCAGCAGCGAGGGGGCCCAACTGTTTTTT
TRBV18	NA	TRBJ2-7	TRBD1	CASSTGVGGEQYF	TGTGCCAGCTCCACAGGGGTGGGTGGCGAGCAGTACTTC
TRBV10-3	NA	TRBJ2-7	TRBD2	CAISEMLAGERSYEQYF	TGTGCCATCAGTGAAATGCTCGCGGGAGAGAGGTCCTACGAGCAGTACTTC
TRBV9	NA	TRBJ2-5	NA	CASNTQPGGVVETQYF	TGTGCCAGCAACACACAACCTGGGGGAGTTGTAGAGACCCAGTACTTC
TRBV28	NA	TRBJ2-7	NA	CASRKGPSYEQYF	TGTGCCAGCAGAAAAGGCCCAAGCTACGAGCAGTACTTC
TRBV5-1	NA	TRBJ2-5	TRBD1	CASTYRGDGETQYF	TGCGCCAGCACCTACAGGGGTGATGGTGAGACCCAGTACTTC
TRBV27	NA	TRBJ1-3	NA	CASSGDRTGNTIYF	TGTGCCAGCAGTGGGGACCGCACTGGAAACACCATATATTTT
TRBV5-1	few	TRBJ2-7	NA	CASSFSSRDMSF	TGCGCCAGCAGCTTCTCCTCCCGGGACATGTCCTTC
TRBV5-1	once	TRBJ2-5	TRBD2	CASSLEAGGPSRETQYF	TGCGCCAGCAGCTTGGAGGCGGGAGGCCCTTCGAGAGAGACCCAGTACTTC
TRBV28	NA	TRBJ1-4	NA	CASSFEAEKLFF	TGTGCCAGCAGTTTTGAGGCTGAAAAACTGTTTTTT
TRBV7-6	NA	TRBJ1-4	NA	CASSFSPGRGNEKLFF	TGTGCCAGCAGCTTTTCTCCGGGACGGGGAAATGAAAAACTGTTTTTT
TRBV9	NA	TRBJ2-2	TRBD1	CASSPLGQGQNPGELFF	TGTGCCAGCAGCCCTCTTGGACAGGGCCAGAATCCCGGGGAGCTGTTTTTT
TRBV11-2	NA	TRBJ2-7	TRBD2	CASSLEWTSGAYEQYF	TGTGCCAGCAGCTTAGAGTGGACTAGCGGGGCCTACGAGCAGTACTTC
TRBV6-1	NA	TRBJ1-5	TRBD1	CASSEAQGASWPQHF	TGTGCCAGCAGTGAAGCACAGGGGGCGTCCTGGCCCCAGCATTTT
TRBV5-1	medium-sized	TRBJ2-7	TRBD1	CASSLPGQGVGEQYF	TGCGCCAGCAGCTTACCGGGACAGGGGGTAGGCGAGCAGTACTTC
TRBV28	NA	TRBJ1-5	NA	CASSFPKQGGQPQHF	TGTGCCAGCAGTTTCCCTAAACAGGGTGGCCAGCCCCAGCATTTT
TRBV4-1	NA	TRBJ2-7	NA	CASSSRAHQDRNYEQYF	TGCGCCAGCAGCTCAAGGGCCCACCAGGACAGAAACTACGAGCAGTACTTC
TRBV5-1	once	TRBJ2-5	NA	CASTTGGRGAQETQYF	TGCGCCAGCACGACCGGAGGGCGAGGTGCCCAAGAGACCCAGTACTTC
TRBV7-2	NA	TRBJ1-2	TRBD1	CASSLAPGQGTNYGYTF	TGTGCCAGCAGCTTAGCTCCGGGACAGGGCACTAACTATGGCTACACCTTC
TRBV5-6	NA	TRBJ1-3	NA	CASSPLRGTGNTIYF	TGTGCCAGCAGCCCCCTGAGGGGGACTGGAAACACCATATATTTT
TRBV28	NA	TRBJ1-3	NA	CASSMDSGNTIYF	TGTGCCAGCTCAATGGACTCTGGAAACACCATATATTTT
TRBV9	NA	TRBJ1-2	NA	CASSSGHEYGYTF	TGTGCCAGCAGCTCGGGACATGAGTATGGCTACACCTTC
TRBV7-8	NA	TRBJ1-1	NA	CASSLDPGSNTEAFF	TGTGCCAGCAGCTTAGATCCAGGATCGAACACTGAAGCTTTCTTT
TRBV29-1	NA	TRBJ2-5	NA	CSVDGQERTYFQETQYF	TGCAGCGTTGATGGGCAAGAGCGGACCTATTTCCAAGAGACCCAGTACTTC
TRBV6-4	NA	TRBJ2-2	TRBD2	CASSDSGETGELFF	TGTGCCAGCAGTGACAGCGGGGAGACCGGGGAGCTGTTTTTT
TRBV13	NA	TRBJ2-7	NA	CASSLRPGESYEQYF	TGTGCCAGCAGCTTGAGGCCGGGGGAGTCCTACGAGCAGTACTTC
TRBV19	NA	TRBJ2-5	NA	CASSIMGATTQYF	TGTGCCAGTAGTATAATGGGGGCTACGACCCAGTACTTC
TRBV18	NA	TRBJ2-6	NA	CASSLTGRGSGANVLTF	TGTGCCAGCTCCCTGACGGGCCGAGGCTCTGGGGCCAACGTCCTGACTTTC
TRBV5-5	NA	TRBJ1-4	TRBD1	CASSRRQGPNEKLFF	TGTGCCAGCAGCCGGAGACAGGGACCTAATGAAAAACTGTTTTTT
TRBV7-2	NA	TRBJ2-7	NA	CASSPSRTTLSEQYF	TGTGCCAGCAGTCCCTCCAGGACGACCCTATCCGAGCAGTACTTC
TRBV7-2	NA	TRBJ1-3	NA	CASSFGTSSSGNTIYF	TGTGCCAGCAGCTTCGGGACAAGTTCCTCTGGAAACACCATATATTTT
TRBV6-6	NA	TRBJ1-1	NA	CASSHSRTEAFF	TGTGCCAGCAGCCACTCCCGCACTGAAGCTTTCTTT
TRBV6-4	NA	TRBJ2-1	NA	CASSDSKAGAYEQFF	TGTGCCAGCAGTGACTCGAAGGCGGGGGCCTATGAGCAGTTCTTC
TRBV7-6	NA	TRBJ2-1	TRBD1	CASSPPGTGYNEQFF	TGTGCCAGCAGCCCGCCCGGGACAGGGTACAATGAGCAGTTCTTC
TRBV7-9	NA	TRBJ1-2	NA	CASSFNPQLGRSYGYTF	TGTGCCAGCAGCTTTAACCCACAGTTAGGCAGGAGCTATGGCTACACCTTC
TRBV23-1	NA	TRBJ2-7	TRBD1	CASSHRGRGYEQYF	TGCGCCAGCAGTCACAGGGGGAGAGGCTACGAGCAGTACTTC
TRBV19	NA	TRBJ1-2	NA	CASSISGENYGYTF	TGTGCCAGTAGTATTTCAGGGGAGAACTATGGCTACACCTTC
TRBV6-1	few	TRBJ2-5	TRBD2	CASSELAGGQETQYF	TGTGCCAGCAGTGAACTAGCGGGGGGGCAAGAGACCCAGTACTTC
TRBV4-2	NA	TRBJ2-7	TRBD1	CASSQTPGQSDEQYF	TGTGCCAGCAGCCAGACTCCGGGACAGTCAGACGAGCAGTACTTC
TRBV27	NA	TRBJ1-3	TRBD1	CASSLGQGKAGNTIYF	TGTGCCAGCAGTCTGGGACAGGGAAAGGCTGGAAACACCATATATTTT
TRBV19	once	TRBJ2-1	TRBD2	CASSDAGVSSEQFF	TGTGCCAGTAGTGACGCGGGAGTCTCATCCGAGCAGTTCTTC
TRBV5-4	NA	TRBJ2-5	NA	CASSVNRGAGETQYF	TGTGCCAGCAGCGTCAATCGGGGGGCGGGAGAGACCCAGTACTTC
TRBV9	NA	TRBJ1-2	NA	CASREGAVGGYTF	TGTGCCAGCAGGGAGGGAGCGGTTGGTGGCTACACCTTC
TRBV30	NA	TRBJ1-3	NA	CAWRSAVLSGNTIYF	TGTGCCTGGAGAAGCGCAGTACTCTCTGGAAACACCATATATTTT
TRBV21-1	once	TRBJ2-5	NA	CASSKLSGRGGLETQYF	TGTGCCAGCAGCAAGTTGTCCGGGCGGGGGGGCTTGGAGACCCAGTACTTC
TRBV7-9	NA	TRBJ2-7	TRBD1	CASSLLAGGYEQYF	TGTGCCAGCAGCTTACTGGCAGGGGGCTACGAGCAGTACTTC
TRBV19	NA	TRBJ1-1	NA	CASSIPPTGRNTEAFF	TGTGCCAGTAGTATCCCCCCGACAGGACGAAACACTGAAGCTTTCTTT
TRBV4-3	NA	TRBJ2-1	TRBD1	CASSQDVQGYNEQFF	TGCGCCAGCAGCCAAGATGTACAGGGGTACAATGAGCAGTTCTTC
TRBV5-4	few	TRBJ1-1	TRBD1	CASSRGTGAEAFF	TGTGCCAGCAGCCGCGGGACAGGGGCTGAAGCTTTCTTT
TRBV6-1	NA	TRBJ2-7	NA	CASSEGPNVNYEQYF	TGTGCCAGCAGTGAAGGGCCCAATGTCAACTACGAGCAGTACTTC